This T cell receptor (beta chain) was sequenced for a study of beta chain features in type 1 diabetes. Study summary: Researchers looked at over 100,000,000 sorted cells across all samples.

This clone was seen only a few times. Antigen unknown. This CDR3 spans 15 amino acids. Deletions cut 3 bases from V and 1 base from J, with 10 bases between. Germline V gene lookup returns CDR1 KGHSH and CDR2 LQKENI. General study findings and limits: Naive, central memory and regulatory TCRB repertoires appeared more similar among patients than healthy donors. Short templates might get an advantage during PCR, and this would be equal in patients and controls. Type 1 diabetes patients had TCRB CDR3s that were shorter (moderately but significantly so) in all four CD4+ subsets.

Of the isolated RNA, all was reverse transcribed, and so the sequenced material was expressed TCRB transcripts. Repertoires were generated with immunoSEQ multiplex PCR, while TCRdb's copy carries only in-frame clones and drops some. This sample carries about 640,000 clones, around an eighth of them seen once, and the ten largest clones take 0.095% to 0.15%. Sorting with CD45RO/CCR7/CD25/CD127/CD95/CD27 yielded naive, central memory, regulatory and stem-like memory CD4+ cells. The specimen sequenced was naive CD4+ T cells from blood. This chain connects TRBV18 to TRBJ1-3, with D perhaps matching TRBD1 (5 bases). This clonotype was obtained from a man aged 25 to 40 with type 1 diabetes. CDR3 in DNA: TGTGCCAGCTCACCCCCCGGGGCATCTGGAAACACCATATATTTT. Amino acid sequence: CASSPPGASGNTIYF.